The rows below give T cell receptor beta chains drawn from one sample of a study of beta chain features in type 1 diabetes. The protocol was immunoSEQ multiplex PCR, while the TCRdb copy is restricted to in-frame clones and leaves out a portion. Of 300,000 to 350,000 clones in the sample, around a fifth were seen once. The specimen was naive CD4+ T cells from blood. All receptors derive from a woman in her late teens or twenties in good health. Each CDR3 is given with its conserved first and last residue. The D gene is left open where the match is weak. The size field is filled for only some rows; it gives once, few, many or a size class.

D: TRBD2
J: TRBJ2-7
size: .
V: TRBV14
DNA: TGTGCCAGCAGCCAACTACTAGCGCCAGCATACGAGCAGTACTTC
CDR3: CASSQLLAPAYEQYF

D: .
J: TRBJ2-4
size: .
V: TRBV7-2
DNA: TGTGCCAGCAGCCAAGATGGGCAGGGGATGACCAAAAACATTCAGTACTTC
CDR3: CASSQDGQGMTKNIQYF

D: .
J: TRBJ2-3
size: few
V: TRBV6-7
DNA: TGTGCCACCCAGGAGCGGCGCACAGATACGCAGTATTTT
CDR3: CATQERRTDTQYF

D: .
J: TRBJ2-1
size: .
V: TRBV19
DNA: TGTGCCAGCTCCGAGTCGGGCTACAATGAGCAGTTCTTC
CDR3: CASSESGYNEQFF

D: .
J: TRBJ2-7
size: few
V: TRBV5-1
DNA: TGCGCCAGCAGCACCGGACAGTCCTACGAGCAGTACTTC
CDR3: CASSTGQSYEQYF

D: TRBD1
J: TRBJ1-5
size: few
V: TRBV18
DNA: TGTGCCAGCTCACCGGGACAGGGGTTCACTCAGCCCCAGCATTTT
CDR3: CASSPGQGFTQPQHF

D: .
J: TRBJ1-1
size: once
V: TRBV7-9
DNA: TGTGCCAGCAGCTTTGACCGACTATTGAACACTGAAGCTTTCTTT
CDR3: CASSFDRLLNTEAFF

D: TRBD1
J: TRBJ2-5
size: few
V: TRBV7-9
DNA: TGTGCCAGCAGCTTATTCGGGACAGGGCAAGAGACCCAGTACTTC
CDR3: CASSLFGTGQETQYF

D: .
J: TRBJ2-1
size: .
V: TRBV5-6
DNA: TGTGCCAGCAGCCCCGGGTACAATGAGCAGTTCTTC
CDR3: CASSPGYNEQFF

D: .
J: TRBJ2-7
size: few
V: TRBV5-6
DNA: TGTGCCAGCAGCTTACTGATGTCAACCGAGCAGTACTTC
CDR3: CASSLLMSTEQYF

D: TRBD1
J: TRBJ1-5
size: .
V: TRBV18
DNA: TGTGCCAGCTCACCCGGGACAGGGGGCGATCAGCCCCAGCATTTT
CDR3: CASSPGTGGDQPQHF

D: .
J: TRBJ1-5
size: .
V: TRBV5-1
DNA: TGCGCCAGCAGCCCTAGGGGGGGCCCAGGGCAGCCCCAGCATTTT
CDR3: CASSPRGGPGQPQHF

D: TRBD2
J: TRBJ2-7
size: few
V: TRBV29-1
DNA: TGCAGCGCTGGGAGCGGGGGGGCTTCTTACGAGCAGTACTTC
CDR3: CSAGSGGASYEQYF

D: TRBD1
J: TRBJ1-1
size: few
V: TRBV5-1
DNA: TGCGCCAGCAGCTGGGGGACAGTGGGGTCCCTAGCAACTGAAGCTTTCTTT
CDR3: CASSWGTVGSLATEAFF